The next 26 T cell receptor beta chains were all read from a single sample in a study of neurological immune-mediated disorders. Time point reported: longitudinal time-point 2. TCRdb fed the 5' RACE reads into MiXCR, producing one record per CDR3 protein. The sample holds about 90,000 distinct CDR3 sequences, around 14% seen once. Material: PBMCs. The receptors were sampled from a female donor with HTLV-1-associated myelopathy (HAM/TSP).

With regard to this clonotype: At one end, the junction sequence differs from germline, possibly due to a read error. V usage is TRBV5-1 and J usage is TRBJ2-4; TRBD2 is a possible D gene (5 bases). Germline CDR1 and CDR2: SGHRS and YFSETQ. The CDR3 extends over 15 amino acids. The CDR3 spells CASSLDPGIKNIQCF. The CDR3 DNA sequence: TGCGCCAGCAGCTTGGACCCGGGGATCAAAAACATTCAGTGCTTC. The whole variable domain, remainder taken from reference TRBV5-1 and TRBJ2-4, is KAGVTQTPRYLIKTRGQQVTLSCSPISGHRSVSWYQQTPGQGLQFLFEYFSETQRNKGNFPGRFSGRQFSNSRSEMNVSTLELGDSALYLCASSLDPGIKNIQCFGAGTRLSVL.

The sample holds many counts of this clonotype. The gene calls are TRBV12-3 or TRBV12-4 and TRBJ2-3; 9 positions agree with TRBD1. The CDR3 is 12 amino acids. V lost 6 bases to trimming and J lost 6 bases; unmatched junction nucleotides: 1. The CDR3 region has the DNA TGTGCCAGCAGGGACAGGGGTGATACGCAGTATTTT. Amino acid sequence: CASRDRGDTQYF.

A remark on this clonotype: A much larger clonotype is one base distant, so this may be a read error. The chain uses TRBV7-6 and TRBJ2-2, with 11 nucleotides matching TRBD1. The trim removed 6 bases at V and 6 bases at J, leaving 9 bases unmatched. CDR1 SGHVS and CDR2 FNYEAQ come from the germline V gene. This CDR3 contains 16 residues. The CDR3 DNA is TGTGCCAGCAGACTGCCCGGGACAGGGGGTTCCGGGGAGCTGTTTTTT. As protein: CASRLPGTGGSGELFF.

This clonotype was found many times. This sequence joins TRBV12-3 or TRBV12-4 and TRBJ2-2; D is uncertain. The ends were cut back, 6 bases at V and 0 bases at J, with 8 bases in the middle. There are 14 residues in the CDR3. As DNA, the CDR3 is TGTGCCAGCAGACAGATAACGAACACCGGGGAGCTGTTTTTT. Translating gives CASRQITNTGELFF.

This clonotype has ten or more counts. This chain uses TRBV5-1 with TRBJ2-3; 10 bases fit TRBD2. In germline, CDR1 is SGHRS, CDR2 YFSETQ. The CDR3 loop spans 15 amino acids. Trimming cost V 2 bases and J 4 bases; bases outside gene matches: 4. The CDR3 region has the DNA TGCGCCAGCAGCTTAGCGGGGGGGCCCGCAGATACGCAGTATTTT. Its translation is CASSLAGGPADTQYF.

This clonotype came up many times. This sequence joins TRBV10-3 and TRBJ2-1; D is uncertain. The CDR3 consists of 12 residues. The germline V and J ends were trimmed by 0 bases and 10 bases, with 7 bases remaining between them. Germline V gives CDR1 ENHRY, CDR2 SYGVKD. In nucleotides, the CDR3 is TGTGCCATCAGTGAGTCTGCGGCAGAGCAGTTCTTC. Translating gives CAISESAAEQFF.

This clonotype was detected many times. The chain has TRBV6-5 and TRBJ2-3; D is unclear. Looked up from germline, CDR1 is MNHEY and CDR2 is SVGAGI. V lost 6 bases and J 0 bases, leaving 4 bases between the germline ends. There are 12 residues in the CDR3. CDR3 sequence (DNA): TGTGCCAGCAGCGGTAGCACAGATACGCAGTATTTT. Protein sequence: CASSGSTDTQYF.

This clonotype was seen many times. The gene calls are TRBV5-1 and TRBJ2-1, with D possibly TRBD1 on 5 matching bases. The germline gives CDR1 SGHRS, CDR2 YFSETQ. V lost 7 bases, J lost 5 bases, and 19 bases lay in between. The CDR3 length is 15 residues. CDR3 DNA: TGCGCCAGCCATAGGGGTCCAGGCGCAAACAATGAGCAGTTCTTC. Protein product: CASHRGPGANNEQFF.

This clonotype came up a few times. The chain's CDR3 is CASSPFSRGSYNEQFF. The CDR3 nucleotides read TGCGCCAGCAGCCCGTTTTCTAGGGGGTCCTACAATGAGCAGTTCTTC. The genes are TRBV5-1 and TRBJ2-1, with D possibly matching TRBD1 (6 bases). Trimming removed 4 bases at V and 1 base at J, with 15 bases between. The CDR3 consists of 16 residues. CDR1 is SGHRS and CDR2 is YFSETQ in the germline V gene.

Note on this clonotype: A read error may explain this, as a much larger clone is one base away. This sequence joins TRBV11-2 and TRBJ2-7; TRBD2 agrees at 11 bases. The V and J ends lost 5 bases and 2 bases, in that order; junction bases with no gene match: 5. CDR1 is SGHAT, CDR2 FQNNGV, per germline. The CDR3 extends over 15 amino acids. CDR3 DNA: TGTGCCAGCAGCGATACTAGCGGGGGTACCTACGAGCAGTACTTC. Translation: CASSDTSGGTYEQYF.

The CDR3 here is CASSLQRGGTDTQYF. The CDR3 DNA reads as TGTGCCAGCAGTCTCCAGCGGGGGGGCACAGATACGCAGTATTTT. This sequence joins TRBV12-3 or TRBV12-4 and TRBJ2-3, with 9 bases identical to TRBD2. The CDR3 is 15 residues long. V lost 5 bases to trimming and J lost 1 base; unmatched junction nucleotides: 4.

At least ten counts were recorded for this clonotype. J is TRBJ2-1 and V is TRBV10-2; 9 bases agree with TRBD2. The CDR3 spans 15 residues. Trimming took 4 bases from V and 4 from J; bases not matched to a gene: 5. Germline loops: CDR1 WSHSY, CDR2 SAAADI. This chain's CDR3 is CASSGGSGGYNEQFF. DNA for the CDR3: TGCGCCAGCAGTGGTGGTAGCGGGGGTTACAATGAGCAGTTCTTC.

This chain's CDR3 is CASSLLAGSTDTQYF. The CDR3 bases are TGTGCCAGCAGCTTGCTTGCGGGGAGCACAGATACGCAGTATTTT. V gene TRBV5-8 combines with J gene TRBJ2-3, with D perhaps TRBD2 (6 bases). The CDR3 totals 15 residues. V was clipped by 1 base and J by 0 bases, with 9 bases between them. The germline V gene encodes CDR1 SGHTS and CDR2 YDEGEE.

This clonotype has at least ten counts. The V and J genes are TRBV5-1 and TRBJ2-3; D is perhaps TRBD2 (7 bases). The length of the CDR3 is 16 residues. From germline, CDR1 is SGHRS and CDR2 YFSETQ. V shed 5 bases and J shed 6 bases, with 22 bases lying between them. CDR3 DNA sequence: TGCGCCAGCAGGGGATCCGCGGGGGCCAGCAGGGATACGCAGTATTTT. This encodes CASRGSAGASRDTQYF.

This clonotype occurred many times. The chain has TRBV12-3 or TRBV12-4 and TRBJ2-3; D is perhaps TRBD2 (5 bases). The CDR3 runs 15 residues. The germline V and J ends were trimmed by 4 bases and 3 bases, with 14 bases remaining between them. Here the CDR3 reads CASSSSPEGTDTQYF. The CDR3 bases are TGTGCCAGCAGTTCCTCCCCCGAGGGAACAGATACGCAGTATTTT.

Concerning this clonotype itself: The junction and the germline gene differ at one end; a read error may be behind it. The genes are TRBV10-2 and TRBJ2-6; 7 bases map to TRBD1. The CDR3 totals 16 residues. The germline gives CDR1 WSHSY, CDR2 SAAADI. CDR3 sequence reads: CATSRQGSAGANVLTF. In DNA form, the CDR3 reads TGCGCCACCAGTAGACAGGGTTCGGCTGGGGCCAACGTCCTGACTTTC.

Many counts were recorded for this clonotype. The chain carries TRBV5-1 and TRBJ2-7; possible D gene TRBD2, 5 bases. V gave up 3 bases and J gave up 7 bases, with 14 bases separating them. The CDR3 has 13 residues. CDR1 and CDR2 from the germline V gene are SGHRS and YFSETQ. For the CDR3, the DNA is TGCGCCAGCAGCTGGGGAGCCAAGTTTGAGCAGTACTTC. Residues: CASSWGAKFEQYF.

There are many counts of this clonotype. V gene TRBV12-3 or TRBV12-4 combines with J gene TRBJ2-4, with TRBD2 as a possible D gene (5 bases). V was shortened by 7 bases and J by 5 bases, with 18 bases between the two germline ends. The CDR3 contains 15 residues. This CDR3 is CASNSGRHGENIQYF. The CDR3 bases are TGTGCCAGCAACTCTGGACGGCACGGGGAAAACATTCAGTACTTC.

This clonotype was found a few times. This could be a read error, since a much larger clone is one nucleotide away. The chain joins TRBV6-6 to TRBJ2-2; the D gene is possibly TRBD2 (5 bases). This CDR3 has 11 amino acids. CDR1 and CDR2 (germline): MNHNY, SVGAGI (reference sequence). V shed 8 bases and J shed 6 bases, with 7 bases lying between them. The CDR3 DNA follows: TGTGCCAGCCGAGGGTCCGGGGAGCTGTTTTTT. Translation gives CASRGSGELFF.

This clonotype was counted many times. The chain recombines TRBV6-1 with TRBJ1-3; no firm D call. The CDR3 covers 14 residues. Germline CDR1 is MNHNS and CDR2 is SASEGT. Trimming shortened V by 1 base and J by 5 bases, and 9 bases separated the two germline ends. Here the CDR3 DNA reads TGTGCCAGCAGTGAAGGGACGACCCGAAACACCATATATTTT. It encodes CASSEGTTRNTIYF.

CDR3 region: CASSMGVNEQFF. CDR3 DNA sequence: TGCGCCAGCAGCATGGGAGTCAATGAGCAGTTCTTC. The J gene is TRBJ2-1, the V gene TRBV5-1, with a weak D call TRBD2 (5 bases). The germline V gene encodes CDR1 SGHRS and CDR2 YFSETQ. V was cut by 4 bases and J by 6 bases, with 8 bases left in between. This CDR3 is built from 12 residues.

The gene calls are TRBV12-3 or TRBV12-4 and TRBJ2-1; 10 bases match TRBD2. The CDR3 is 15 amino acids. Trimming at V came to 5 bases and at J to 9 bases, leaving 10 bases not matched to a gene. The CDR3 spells CASSEPIAGGVEQFF. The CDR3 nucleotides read TGTGCCAGCAGTGAACCCATAGCGGGGGGCGTTGAGCAGTTCTTC.

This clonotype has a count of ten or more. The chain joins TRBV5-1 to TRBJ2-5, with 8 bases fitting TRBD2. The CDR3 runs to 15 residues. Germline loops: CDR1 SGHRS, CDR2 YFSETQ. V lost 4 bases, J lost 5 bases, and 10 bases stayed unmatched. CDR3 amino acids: CASSPRGAGEETQYF. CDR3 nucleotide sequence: TGCGCCAGCAGCCCGCGAGGAGCGGGGGAGGAGACCCAGTACTTC.

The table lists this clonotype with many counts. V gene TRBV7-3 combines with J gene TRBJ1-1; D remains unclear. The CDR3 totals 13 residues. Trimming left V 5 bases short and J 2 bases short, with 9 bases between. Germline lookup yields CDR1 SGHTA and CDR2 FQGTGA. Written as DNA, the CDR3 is TGTGCCAGCAGCACACTTCCTAACACTGAAGCTTTCTTT. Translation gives CASSTLPNTEAFF.

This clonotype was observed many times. CDR3 region: CSAWTSGGAQETQYF. CDR3 coding DNA: TGCAGTGCTTGGACTAGCGGGGGGGCTCAGGAGACCCAGTACTTC. This chain connects TRBV20-1 to TRBJ2-5, with 15 bases that match TRBD2. CDR1 DFQATT and CDR2 SNEGSKA come from the germline V gene (reference sequence). The CDR3 spans 15 residues. V lost 5 bases, J lost 5 bases, and 6 bases stayed unmatched.

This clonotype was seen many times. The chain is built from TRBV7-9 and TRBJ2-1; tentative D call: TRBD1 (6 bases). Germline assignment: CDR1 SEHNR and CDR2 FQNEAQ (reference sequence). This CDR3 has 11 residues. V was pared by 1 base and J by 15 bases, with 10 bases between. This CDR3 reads CASSLDRARFF. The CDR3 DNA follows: TGTGCCAGCAGCTTAGACAGGGCCCGGTTCTTC. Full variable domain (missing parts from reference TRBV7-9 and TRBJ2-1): DTGVSQNPRHKITKRGQNVTFRCDPISEHNRLYWYRQTLGQGPEFLTYFQNEAQLEKSRLLSDRFSAERPKGSFSTLEIQRTEQGDSAMYLCASSLDRARFFGPGTRLTVL.